The source of this T cell receptor beta chain is a study of long-term antiretroviral therapy in people with HIV. This clone turned up a few times. Its antigen is unidentified. Every specimen provided about 0.95-11 million cryopreserved PBMC before DNA extraction took place. The CDR3 covers 15 residues. Germline V gives CDR1 ENHRY, CDR2 SYGVKD. Deletions cut 10 bases from V and 7 bases from J, with 20 bases between. Study-wide results and limits: Compared with controls, HIV repertoires showed narrower CDR3 length ranges.

The assay used was immunoSEQ (version v3.0), run at survey level. Generated by immunoSEQ multiplex PCR, the TCRdb table keeps only in-frame clones and is missing some. The sample lists some 25,000 clones, 70% to 90% seen once, with around 3.9% in the top ten. This TCR derives from a woman aged 25 to 39 with HIV. The source material was unsorted PBMCs, sampled 1.9 years after starting antiretroviral therapy. The gene calls are TRBV10-3 and TRBJ1-6; TRBD1 might be the D (5 bases). CDR3 in DNA: TGTGCCACCGCGGGTGAATCAGGGAACAATTCACCCCTCCACTTT. Its translation is CATAGESGNNSPLHF.